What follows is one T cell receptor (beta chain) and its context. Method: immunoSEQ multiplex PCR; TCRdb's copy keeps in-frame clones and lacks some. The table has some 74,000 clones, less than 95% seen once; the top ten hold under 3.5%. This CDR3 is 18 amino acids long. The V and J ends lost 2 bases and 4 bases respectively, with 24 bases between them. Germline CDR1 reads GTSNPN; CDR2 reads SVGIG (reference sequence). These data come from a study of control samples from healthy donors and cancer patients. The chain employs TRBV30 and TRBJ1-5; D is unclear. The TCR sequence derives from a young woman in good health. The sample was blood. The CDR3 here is CAWSSPLQRPPGNQPQHF. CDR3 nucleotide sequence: TGTGCCTGGAGTTCCCCACTCCAAAGACCCCCGGGAAATCAGCCCCAGCATTTT.